The present entry profiles one TCR beta chain with its context. The germline gene is not matched at one end of the junction; a read error may be the cause. Per the study methods: The authors estimated nucleated cell counts from reference gene primer amplification. Using immunoSEQ multiplex PCR, the repertoire was profiled, and TCRdb retains in-frame clones only, with some absent. That table gives V, J and clone size, and the DNA gave D and trimming. The sample has 42,000 or so clones, roughly four fifths seen once. The data are from a study of blood T cell repertoires in COVID-19. Study at large: COVID-19 samples collected from the United States, Italy and Spain covered acute and convalescent phases. Sources were T cells, B-cell-depleted T cells, or PBMCs; the material itself was cDNA or gDNA.

Germline CDR1 is SGHTA and CDR2 is FQGNSA. This CDR3 comprises 14 residues. The source material was peripheral blood. The TCR was taken from a man aged 35 to 55 with active or convalescent COVID-19. J is TRBJ2-1 and V is TRBV7-2; the D gene is possibly TRBD1 (5 bases). Here the CDR3 reads CASSLVPSGGPRVF. The CDR3, as DNA: TGTGCCAGCAGCTTAGTTCCTTCGGGCGGCCCCAGGGTCTTC. The full variable domain, rest sourced from reference TRBV7-2 and TRBJ2-1, is GAGVSQSPSNKVTEKGKDVELRCDPISGHTALYWYRQSLGQGLEFLIYFQGNSAPDKSGLPSDRFSAERTGGSVSTLTIQRTQQEDSAVYLCASSLVPSGGPRVFGPGTRLTVL.